The entry that follows covers one T cell receptor (beta chain) sequence. Which antigen it targets is not known. Base qualities are not at hand, and no much larger clone is one base apart. The CDR3 goes from the cysteine to the phenylalanine over 13 residues. This entry keeps only the CDR3 DNA: 39 bases, framed from base 1. Trimming costs V 10 bases and J 1 base, and their ends lie 13 bases apart. The germline V gene (reference sequence) provides CDR1 LNHDA and CDR2 SQIVND. TCRbeta CDR3 regions were amplified from genomic DNA using the immunoSEQ Assay, a bias-controlled multiplex PCR. Regarding the original processing steps: Nucleated cell counts per sample were estimated from amplification of reference gene primers within the assay. To quantify the absolute abundance of each unique TCRbeta CDR3 rearrangement, sequence reads were collapsed and filtered. For each sample, productive Simpson clonality was calculated as the square root of Simpson's diversity index across productive rearrangements. Drawn from immuneACCESS, this table holds only the in-frame rearrangements with V and J called that TCRdb kept. Clones are partly lost; checked studies trace under half to an unresolved V gene and leave the rest unexplained. The V and J calls and clone size are taken from that table; D and trimming were inferred from the DNA. The sample table shows about 150,000 clones, and around four fifths are seen once. The top ten clones comprise roughly 1.9% of the sample.

The source of the sample is a study of blood T cell repertoires in COVID-19 (dated by TCRdb to between 2020 and 2021). Study-level background: Samples from collaborators originated in the United States, Italy and Spain and spanned both the acute and convalescent phases of COVID-19. The prospective study material was composed of cDNA or gDNA derived from T cells, B-cell-depleted T cells, or PBMCs. Subjects who had been exposed to COVID-19, were actively infected with it, or had recovered from it provided the deeply sampled blood TCRbeta repertoires that made up the dataset. The repertoires were released in a freely available public database intended as a resource for research on the immune response to SARS-CoV-2. Samples came from the ongoing ImmuneRACE study (first 160 participants) plus 1,254 subjects from 6 global collaborators. Sample metadata almost always included a de-identified subject ID, COVID-19 status, age in years and sex. HLA class I and class II types, where available, came from metadata supplied by the sample provider rather than from assay-based typing. General study outcomes and caveats: How much clinical and demographic metadata was included differed by source and by participant, and the metadata was provided uncurated.

The collaborating institutions used their own protocols to collect whole blood in K2EDTA tubes. For TCRbeta analysis, collaborators shipped samples in one of three forms: frozen whole blood, isolated PBMCs, or DNA extracted from either of those sample types. The TCR sequence derives from a woman aged 80 or over with acute or convalescent COVID-19. The V and J segments used are TRBV19 and TRBJ2-5; a tentative D call is TRBD1 (6 bases match). The material sequenced was peripheral blood. Here is the DNA: TGTGCCACTGGGGGCGGGCGCCAAGAGACCCAGTACTTC. Its amino acids are CATGGGRQETQYF.